A single sample gave rise to the 13 T cell receptor beta chains below, sequenced in a study of blood T cell repertoires in COVID-19. TCRdb's table, derived via immunoSEQ multiplex PCR, lists solely in-frame clones and lacks some. The sample lists a few hundred thousand clones, around 85% occurring once. Specimen: peripheral blood. Source of these receptors: a woman between 18 and 30 years old with acute or convalescent COVID-19.

This clone was counted only a few times. The chain has TRBV3-1 (or the pseudogene TRBV3-2) and TRBJ1-6, with D tentatively TRBD1 (5 bases). CDR1 is LGHDT and CDR2 is YNNKEL in the germline V gene (reference sequence). V lost 4 bases to trimming and J lost 8 bases, with 15 bases between them. CDR3 length: 15 amino acids. In DNA, the CDR3 is TGTGCCAGCAGCCCAAGGGGAGGGGAGGATTCACCCCTCCACTTT. Translating it yields CASSPRGGEDSPLHF.

The chain is built from TRBV2 and TRBJ1-6; 7 positions agree with TRBD1. Germline V lookup: CDR1 SNHLY, CDR2 FYNNEI. Trimming at V came to 7 bases and at J to 4 bases, leaving 7 bases not matched to a gene. CDR3 size: 15 residues. The CDR3 region has the DNA TGTGCCAGCACCTTGGGACAGCAATATAATTCACCCCTCCACTTT. It yields the protein CASTLGQQYNSPLHF.

This clone has just a few counts. DNA for the CDR3: TGTGCCAGTAGTATTATGACGCGGGCTGGCTACACCTTC. Translation gives CASSIMTRAGYTF. The genes are TRBV19 and TRBJ1-2; D unresolved. V dropped 3 bases and J dropped 7 bases, with 12 bases sitting between them. Per the germline V gene, CDR1 is LNHDA and CDR2 is SQIVND (reference sequence). The CDR3 sequence is 13 residues long.

The rearrangement uses TRBV28 and TRBJ2-3; perhaps TRBD1 as D (5 bases). This CDR3 has 15 amino acids. Trimming took off 4 bases at V and 4 bases at J, with 15 bases between the two ends. CDR1 and CDR2 (germline): MDHEN, SYDVKM. The CDR3 nucleotides are TGTGCCAGCAGTTCCCCACAGGAAAGGTCAGATACGCAGTATTTT. Translated, it gives CASSSPQERSDTQYF.

The J gene is TRBJ1-5, the V gene TRBV6-5; perhaps TRBD1 as D (6 bases). Between the trimmed V and J ends, which lost 7 bases and 2 bases, there was a span of 12 bases. This CDR3 has 14 residues. Germline V gene lookup returns CDR1 MNHEY and CDR2 SVGAGI. The CDR3 nucleotides are TGTGCCAGCAACCTCAGGGGCCGCAATCAGCCCCAGCATTTT. Its translation: CASNLRGRNQPQHF.

This clone appeared a few times. J is TRBJ1-1 and V is TRBV15; 8 nucleotides agree with TRBD1. The CDR3 runs 17 residues. V lost 1 base, J lost 1 base, and 8 bases stayed unmatched. The germline CDR1 and CDR2 sequences are LNHNV and YYDKDF (reference sequence). For the CDR3, the DNA is TGTGCCACCAGCAGAGGACAGGGGTCCCCCTCGAACACTGAAGCTTTCTTT. This encodes CATSRGQGSPSNTEAFF.

The chain joins TRBV24-1 to TRBJ1-1; 8 bases line up with TRBD1. CDR1 and CDR2 (germline): KGHDR, SFDVKD. V lost 3 bases, J lost 5 bases, and 1 base stayed unmatched. This CDR3 comprises 13 residues. CDR3 in amino acids: CATSDRDRTEAFF. The CDR3 region has the DNA TGTGCCACCAGTGATCGGGACAGGACTGAAGCTTTCTTT.

V usage is TRBV5-1 and J usage is TRBJ2-7, with 7 bases fitting TRBD1. CDR1 and CDR2 from the germline V gene are SGHRS and YFSETQ. The CDR3 is 13 amino acids. The V segment lost 4 bases and the J segment 4 bases; nucleotides outside the gene matches: 5. This chain's CDR3 is CASSGTVQYEQYF. The CDR3, as DNA: TGCGCCAGCAGCGGGACAGTCCAATACGAGCAGTACTTC.

The chain couples TRBV7-8 to TRBJ1-4; 8 bases are shared with TRBD1. The CDR3 has 14 amino acids. V shed 5 bases and J 6 bases; nucleotides not matched to a gene: 5. Per the germline V gene, CDR1 is SGHVS and CDR2 is FQNEAQ. The CDR3 loop is CASSTGTGDEKLFF. The CDR3 nucleotides read TGTGCCAGCAGCACCGGGACAGGCGATGAAAAACTGTTTTTT.

The CDR3 is CASSDAGRGRGNEQFF. The CDR3 coding sequence is TGTGCCAGCAGTGACGCTGGCAGGGGGCGAGGTAATGAGCAGTTCTTC. The chain is built from TRBV6-4 and TRBJ2-1; 8 nucleotides agree with TRBD1. Per germline, CDR1 MRHNA and CDR2 SNTAGT. This CDR3 is built from 16 residues. After removal of 2 bases from V and 7 bases from J, the junction contained 10 bases not matched to a gene.

The V gene is TRBV9, the J gene TRBJ1-1, with 8 positions matching TRBD1. Germline CDR1 and CDR2: SGDLS and YYNGEE. This CDR3 has 18 amino acids. With 0 bases clipped from V and 1 base from J, the junction kept 11 bases outside the gene matches. CDR3 sequence (DNA): TGTGCCAGCAGCGTAGGGGCGAGCACAGGGGGGGCGAACACTGAAGCTTTCTTT. It translates to CASSVGASTGGANTEAFF.

This clone appeared a single time. The chain employs TRBV5-1 and TRBJ2-7, with 10 bases lining up with TRBD1. Germline CDR1 SGHRS, CDR2 YFSETQ. The V segment lost 3 bases and the J segment 4 bases; nucleotides outside the gene matches: 10. This CDR3 is built from 16 residues. CDR3 in DNA: TGCGCCAGCAGCTCTATCACCGGGACAGGGGATTACGAGCAGTACTTC. The encoded protein is CASSSITGTGDYEQYF.

V is TRBV5-1 and J is TRBJ2-1; 7 bases align to TRBD2. The CDR3 loop spans 15 amino acids. J gave up 1 base and V 2 bases, and 3 bases lay outside the gene matches. CDR1 and CDR2 (germline): SGHRS, YFSETQ. The CDR3 region has the DNA TGCGCCAGCAGCTTTACGGGAGGATCCTACAATGAGCAGTTCTTC. This translates into CASSFTGGSYNEQFF.